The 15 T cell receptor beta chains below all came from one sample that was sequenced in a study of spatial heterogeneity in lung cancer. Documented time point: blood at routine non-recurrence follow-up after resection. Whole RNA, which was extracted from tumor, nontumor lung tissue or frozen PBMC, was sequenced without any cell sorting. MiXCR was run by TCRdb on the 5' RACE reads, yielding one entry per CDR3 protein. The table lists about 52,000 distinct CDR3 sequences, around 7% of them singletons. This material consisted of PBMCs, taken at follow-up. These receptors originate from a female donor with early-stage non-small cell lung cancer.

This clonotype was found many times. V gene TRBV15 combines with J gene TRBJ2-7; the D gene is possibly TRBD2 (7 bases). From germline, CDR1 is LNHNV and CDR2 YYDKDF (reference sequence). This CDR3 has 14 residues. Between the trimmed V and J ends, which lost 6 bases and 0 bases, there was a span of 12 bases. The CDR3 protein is CATRGGGPSYEQYF. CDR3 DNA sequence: TGTGCCACCAGGGGAGGGGGACCCTCCTACGAGCAGTACTTC.

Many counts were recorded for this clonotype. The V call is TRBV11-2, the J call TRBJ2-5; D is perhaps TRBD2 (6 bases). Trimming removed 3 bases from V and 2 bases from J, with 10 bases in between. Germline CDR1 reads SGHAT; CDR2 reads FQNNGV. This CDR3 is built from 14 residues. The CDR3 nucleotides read TGTGCCAGCAGCTTTATAGCGGCGCAAGAGACCCAGTACTTC. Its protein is CASSFIAAQETQYF. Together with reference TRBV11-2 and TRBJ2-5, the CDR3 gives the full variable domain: EAGVAQSPRYKIIEKRQSVAFWCNPISGHATLYWYQQILGQGPKLLIQFQNNGVVDDSQLPKDRFSAERLKGVDSTLKIQPAKLEDSAVYLCASSFIAAQETQYFGPGTRLLVL.

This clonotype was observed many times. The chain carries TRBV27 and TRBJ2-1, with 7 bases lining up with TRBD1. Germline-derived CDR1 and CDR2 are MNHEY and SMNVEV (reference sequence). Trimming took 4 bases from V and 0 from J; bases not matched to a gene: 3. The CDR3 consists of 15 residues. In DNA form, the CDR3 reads TGTGCCAGCAGTTCGACAGGGCCCTCCTACAATGAGCAGTTCTTC. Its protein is CASSSTGPSYNEQFF.

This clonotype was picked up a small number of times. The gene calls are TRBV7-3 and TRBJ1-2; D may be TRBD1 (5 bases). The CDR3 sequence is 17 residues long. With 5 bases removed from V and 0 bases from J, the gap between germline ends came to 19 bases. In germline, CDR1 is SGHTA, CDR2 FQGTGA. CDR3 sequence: CASSLAPPGAANYGYTF. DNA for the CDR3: TGTGCCAGCAGCCTTGCGCCACCCGGGGCAGCTAACTATGGCTACACCTTC.

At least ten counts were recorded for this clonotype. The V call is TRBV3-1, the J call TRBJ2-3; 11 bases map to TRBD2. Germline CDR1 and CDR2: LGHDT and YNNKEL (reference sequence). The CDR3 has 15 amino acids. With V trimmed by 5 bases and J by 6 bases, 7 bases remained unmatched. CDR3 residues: CASSGLAGGKDTQYF. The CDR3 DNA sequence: TGTGCCAGCAGCGGTCTAGCGGGGGGTAAGGATACGCAGTATTTT.

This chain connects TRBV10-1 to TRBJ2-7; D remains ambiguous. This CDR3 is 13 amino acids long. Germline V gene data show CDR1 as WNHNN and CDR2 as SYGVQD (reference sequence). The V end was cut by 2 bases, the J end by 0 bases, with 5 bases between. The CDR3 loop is CASSEGSSYEQYF. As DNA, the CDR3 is TGCGCCAGCAGTGAGGGCAGCTCCTACGAGCAGTACTTC.

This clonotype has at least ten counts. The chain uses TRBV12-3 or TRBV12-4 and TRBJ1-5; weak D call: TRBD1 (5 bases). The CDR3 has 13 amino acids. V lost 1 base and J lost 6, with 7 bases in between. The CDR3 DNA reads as TGTGCCAGCAGTTTAGGAAGGGGTCAGCCCCAGCATTTT. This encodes CASSLGRGQPQHF.

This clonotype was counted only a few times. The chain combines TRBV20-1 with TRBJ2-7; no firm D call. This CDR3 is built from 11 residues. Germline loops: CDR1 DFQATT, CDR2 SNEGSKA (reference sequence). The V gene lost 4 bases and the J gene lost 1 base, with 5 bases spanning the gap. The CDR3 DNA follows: TGCAGTGCTACTAATTCCTACGAGCAGTACTTC. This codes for CSATNSYEQYF.

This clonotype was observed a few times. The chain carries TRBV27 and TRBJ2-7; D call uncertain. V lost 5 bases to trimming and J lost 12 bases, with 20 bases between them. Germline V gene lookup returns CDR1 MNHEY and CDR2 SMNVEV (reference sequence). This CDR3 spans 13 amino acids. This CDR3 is CASSPNGPLTRYF. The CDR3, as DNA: TGTGCCAGCAGTCCAAATGGGCCCCTAACGAGGTACTTC.

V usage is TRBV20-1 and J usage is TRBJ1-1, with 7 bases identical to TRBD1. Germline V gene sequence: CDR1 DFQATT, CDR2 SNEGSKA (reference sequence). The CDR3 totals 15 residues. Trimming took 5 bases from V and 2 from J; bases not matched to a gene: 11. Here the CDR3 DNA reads TGCAGTGCTCATAAGGCCGGGACAGATAACACTGAAGCTTTCTTT. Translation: CSAHKAGTDNTEAFF.

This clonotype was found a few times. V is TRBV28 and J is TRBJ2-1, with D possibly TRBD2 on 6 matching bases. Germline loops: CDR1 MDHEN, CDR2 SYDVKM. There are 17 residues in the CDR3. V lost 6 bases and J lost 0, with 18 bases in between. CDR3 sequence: CASRRETSSSSYNEQFF. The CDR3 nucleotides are TGTGCCAGCAGGAGAGAAACTAGCTCGAGCTCCTACAATGAGCAGTTCTTC.

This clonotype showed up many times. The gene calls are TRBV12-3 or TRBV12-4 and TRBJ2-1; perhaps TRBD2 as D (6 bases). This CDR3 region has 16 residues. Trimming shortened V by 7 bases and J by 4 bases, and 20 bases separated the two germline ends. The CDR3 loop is CASTSRGASAYNEQFF. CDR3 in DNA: TGTGCCAGCACCTCCCGGGGCGCTAGCGCGTACAATGAGCAGTTCTTC.

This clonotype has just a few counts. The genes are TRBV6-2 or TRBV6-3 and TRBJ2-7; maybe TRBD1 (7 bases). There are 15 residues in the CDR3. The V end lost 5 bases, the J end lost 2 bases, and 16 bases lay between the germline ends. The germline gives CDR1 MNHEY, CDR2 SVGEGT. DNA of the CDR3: TGTGCCAGCAGTAAACCGGGACAGCGGGCCTACGAGCAGTACTTC. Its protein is CASSKPGQRAYEQYF.

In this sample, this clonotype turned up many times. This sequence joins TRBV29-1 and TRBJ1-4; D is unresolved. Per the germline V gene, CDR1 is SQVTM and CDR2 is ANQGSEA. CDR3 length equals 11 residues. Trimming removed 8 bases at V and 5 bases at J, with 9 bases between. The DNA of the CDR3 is TGCAGCATCCGCCAAAATGAAAAACTGTTTTTT. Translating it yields CSIRQNEKLFF.

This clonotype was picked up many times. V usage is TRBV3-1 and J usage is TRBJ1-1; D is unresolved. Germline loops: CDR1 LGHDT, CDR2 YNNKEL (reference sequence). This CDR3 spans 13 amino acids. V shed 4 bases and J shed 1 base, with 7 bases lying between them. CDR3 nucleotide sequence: TGTGCCAGCAGCCCCCGACAGAACACTGAAGCTTTCTTT. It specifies CASSPRQNTEAFF.